This T cell receptor (beta chain) is from a study of post-analysis software for immune sequencing data. Study-wide results and caveats: Normalized Chao1 diversity was significantly lower in multiple sclerosis patients than in controls. There were roughly 5 TRBV segments more frequent in patients than controls, and TRBV5-6, TRBV5-1 and TRBV20-1 were among them.

Each TCR beta cDNA library carried unique molecular identifiers. Via MiXCR, TCRdb re-called the PCR reads, giving one row per CDR3 protein. This table holds 400,000 to 500,000 distinct CDR3 sequences, less than 40% found once. Germline V gene data show CDR1 as DFQATT and CDR2 as SNEGSKA (reference sequence). CDR3 length: 13 residues. The V gene lost 3 bases and the J gene lost 4 bases, with 10 bases spanning the gap. Comments on this clonotype: Its antigen is not identified. This may arise from a read error, as a much more abundant clone is one base away.

The V call is TRBV20-1, the J call TRBJ2-1; perhaps TRBD1 as D (5 bases). The TCR comes from a girl aged 2-10 years with multiple sclerosis. Sequencing used blood. CDR3 bases: TGCAGTGCTAGCCAGGGCCCATACAATGAGCAGTTCTTC. Translating gives CSASQGPYNEQFF.